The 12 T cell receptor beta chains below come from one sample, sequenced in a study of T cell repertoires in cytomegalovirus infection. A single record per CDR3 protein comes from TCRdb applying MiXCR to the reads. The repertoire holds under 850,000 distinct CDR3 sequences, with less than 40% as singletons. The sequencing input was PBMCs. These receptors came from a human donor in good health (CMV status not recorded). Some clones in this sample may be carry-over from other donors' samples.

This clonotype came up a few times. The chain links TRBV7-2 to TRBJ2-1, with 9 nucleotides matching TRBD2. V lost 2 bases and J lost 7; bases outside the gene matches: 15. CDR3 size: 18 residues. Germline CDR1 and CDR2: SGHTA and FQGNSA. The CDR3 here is CASSLRAGGASRMNEQFF. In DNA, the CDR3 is TGTGCCAGCAGCTTAAGAGCGGGAGGCGCTTCCCGAATGAATGAGCAGTTCTTC. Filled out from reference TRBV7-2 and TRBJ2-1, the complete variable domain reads GAGVSQSPSNKVTEKGKDVELRCDPISGHTALYWYRQSLGQGLEFLIYFQGNSAPDKSGLPSDRFSAERTGGSVSTLTIQRTQQEDSAVYLCASSLRAGGASRMNEQFFGPGTRLTVL.

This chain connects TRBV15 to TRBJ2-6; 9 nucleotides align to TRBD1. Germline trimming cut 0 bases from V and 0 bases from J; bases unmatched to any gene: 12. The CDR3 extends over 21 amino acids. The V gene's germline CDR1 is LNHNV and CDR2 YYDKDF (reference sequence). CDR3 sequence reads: CATSRDKYRDRANSGANVLTF. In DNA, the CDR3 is TGTGCCACCAGCAGAGATAAATATCGGGACAGGGCTAACTCTGGGGCCAACGTCCTGACTTTC. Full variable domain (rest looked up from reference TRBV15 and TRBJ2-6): DAMVIQNPRYQVTQFGKPVTLSCSQTLNHNVMYWYQQKSSQAPKLLFHYYDKDFNNEADTPDNFQSRRPNTSFCFLDIRSPGLGDTAMYLCATSRDKYRDRANSGANVLTFGAGSRLTVL.

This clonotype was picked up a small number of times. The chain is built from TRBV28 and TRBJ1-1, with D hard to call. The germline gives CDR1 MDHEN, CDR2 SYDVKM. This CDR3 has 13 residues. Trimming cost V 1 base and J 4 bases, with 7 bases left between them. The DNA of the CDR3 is TGTGCCAGCAGTTTATTATCTATCACTGAAGCTTTCTTT. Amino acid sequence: CASSLLSITEAFF.

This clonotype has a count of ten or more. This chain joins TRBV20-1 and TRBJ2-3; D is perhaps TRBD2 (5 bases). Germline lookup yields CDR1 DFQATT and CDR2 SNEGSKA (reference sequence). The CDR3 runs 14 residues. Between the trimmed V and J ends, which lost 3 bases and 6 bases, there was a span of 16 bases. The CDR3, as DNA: TGCAGTGCTAGTTCCTATGACGGAGGCGATACGCAGTATTTT. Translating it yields CSASSYDGGDTQYF.

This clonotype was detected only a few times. The CDR3 DNA reads TGTGCCAGTAGTATGTCCCAGGGGACAAGGGAGACCCAGTACTTC. Translating gives CASSMSQGTRETQYF. The chain has TRBV19 and TRBJ2-5; a possible D gene is TRBD1 (6 bases). The V end lost 3 bases, the J end lost 5 bases, and 16 bases lay between the germline ends. This CDR3 region has 15 residues. Germline V gene data show CDR1 as LNHDA and CDR2 as SQIVND (reference sequence). Together with reference TRBV19 and TRBJ2-5, the CDR3 gives the full variable domain: DGGITQSPKYLFRKEGQNVTLSCEQNLNHDAMYWYRQDPGQGLRLIYYSQIVNDFQKGDIAEGYSVSREKKESFPLTVTSAQKNPTAFYLCASSMSQGTRETQYFGPGTRLLVL.

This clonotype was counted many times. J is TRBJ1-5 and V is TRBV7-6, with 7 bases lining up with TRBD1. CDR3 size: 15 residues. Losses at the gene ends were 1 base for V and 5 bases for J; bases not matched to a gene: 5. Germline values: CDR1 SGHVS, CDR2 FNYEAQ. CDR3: CASSLGNRGDQPQHF. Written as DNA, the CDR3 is TGTGCCAGCAGCTTAGGGAACAGGGGTGATCAGCCCCAGCATTTT.

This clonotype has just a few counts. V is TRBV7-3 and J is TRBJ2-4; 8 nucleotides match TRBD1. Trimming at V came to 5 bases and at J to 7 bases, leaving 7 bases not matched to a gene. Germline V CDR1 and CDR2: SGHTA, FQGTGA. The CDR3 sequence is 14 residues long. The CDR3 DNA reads TGTGCCAGCAGCCCCGGACAGGGTTGGAACATTCAGTACTTC. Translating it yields CASSPGQGWNIQYF.

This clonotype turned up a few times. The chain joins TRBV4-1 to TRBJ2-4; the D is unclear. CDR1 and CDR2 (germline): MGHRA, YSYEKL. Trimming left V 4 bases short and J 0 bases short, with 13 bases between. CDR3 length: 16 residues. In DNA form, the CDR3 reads TGCGCCAGCAGCCCAAGACAAACTATAGCCAAAAACATTCAGTACTTC. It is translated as CASSPRQTIAKNIQYF.

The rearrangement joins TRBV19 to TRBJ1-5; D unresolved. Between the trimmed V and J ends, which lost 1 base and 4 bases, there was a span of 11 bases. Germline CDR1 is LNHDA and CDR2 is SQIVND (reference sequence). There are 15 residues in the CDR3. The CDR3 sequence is CASSIAGFGNQPQHF. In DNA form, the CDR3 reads TGTGCCAGTAGTATAGCCGGGTTCGGAAATCAGCCCCAGCATTTT.

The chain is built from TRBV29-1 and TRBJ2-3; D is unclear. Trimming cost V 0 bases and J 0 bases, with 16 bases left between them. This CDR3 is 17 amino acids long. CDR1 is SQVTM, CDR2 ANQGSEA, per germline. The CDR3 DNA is TGCAGCGTTGAAGATATAGAGGCGGTAGCTAGCACAGATACGCAGTATTTT. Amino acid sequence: CSVEDIEAVASTDTQYF.

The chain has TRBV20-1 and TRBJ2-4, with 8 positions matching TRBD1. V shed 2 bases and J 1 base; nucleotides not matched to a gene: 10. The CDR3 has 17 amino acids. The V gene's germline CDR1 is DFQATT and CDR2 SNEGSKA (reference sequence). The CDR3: CSARPRTGFRAKNIQYF. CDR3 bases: TGCAGTGCTAGACCCCGGACAGGGTTTCGGGCCAAAAACATTCAGTACTTC.

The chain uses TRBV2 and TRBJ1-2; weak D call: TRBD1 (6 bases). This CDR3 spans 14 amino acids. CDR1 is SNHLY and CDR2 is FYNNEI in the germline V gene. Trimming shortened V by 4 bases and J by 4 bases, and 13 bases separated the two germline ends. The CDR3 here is CASSVDTGSYGYTF. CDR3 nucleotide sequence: TGTGCCAGCAGTGTGGATACAGGGAGCTATGGCTACACCTTC.